This T cell receptor (beta chain) came from a study of cytotoxic CD8 clonotypes in ibrutinib-treated CLL. The overall study: Investigators collected response samples after a median about 11 months of treatment, range 6 to 36. Study results and limitations: Clonality increased at ibrutinib response, then returned toward baseline at progression. The public clonotypes identified were infrequent and showed contraction or stability on treatment.

Cryopreserved PBMCs yielded roughly 2 micrograms of genomic DNA for TCR beta libraries. This clone appeared once. What it binds is unknown. TCRdb's copy holds only in-frame clones and misses some; the assay was immunoSEQ multiplex PCR. Of some 130,000 clones listed, roughly 76% are singletons. Sequences were derived from PBMCs, sampled after 24 months of ibrutinib treatment. The clonotype originates from a human donor with chronic lymphocytic leukemia.

The CDR3, as DNA: TGTGCCAGTAGTATAGATACCCTACTAGCGGGAGGGCCGAATGAGCAGTTCTTC. Residues: CASSIDTLLAGGPNEQFF. The V and J genes are TRBV19 and TRBJ2-1; 13 bases are shared with TRBD2. Germline values: CDR1 LNHDA, CDR2 SQIVND (reference sequence). The CDR3 runs 18 residues. After removal of 0 bases from V and 7 bases from J, the junction contained 9 bases not matched to a gene.